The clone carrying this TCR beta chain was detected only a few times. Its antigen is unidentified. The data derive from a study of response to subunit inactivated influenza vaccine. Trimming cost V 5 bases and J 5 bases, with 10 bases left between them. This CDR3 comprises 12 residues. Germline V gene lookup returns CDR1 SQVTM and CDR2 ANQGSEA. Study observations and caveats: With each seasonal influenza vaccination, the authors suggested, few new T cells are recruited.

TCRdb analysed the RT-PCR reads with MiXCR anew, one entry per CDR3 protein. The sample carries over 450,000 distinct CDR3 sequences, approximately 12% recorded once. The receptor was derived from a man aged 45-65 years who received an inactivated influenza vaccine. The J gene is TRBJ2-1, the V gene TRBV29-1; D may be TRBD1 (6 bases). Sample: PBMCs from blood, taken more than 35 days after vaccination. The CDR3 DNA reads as TGCAGCGTTCCGACAGGCCACAATGAGCAGTTCTTC. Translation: CSVPTGHNEQFF.